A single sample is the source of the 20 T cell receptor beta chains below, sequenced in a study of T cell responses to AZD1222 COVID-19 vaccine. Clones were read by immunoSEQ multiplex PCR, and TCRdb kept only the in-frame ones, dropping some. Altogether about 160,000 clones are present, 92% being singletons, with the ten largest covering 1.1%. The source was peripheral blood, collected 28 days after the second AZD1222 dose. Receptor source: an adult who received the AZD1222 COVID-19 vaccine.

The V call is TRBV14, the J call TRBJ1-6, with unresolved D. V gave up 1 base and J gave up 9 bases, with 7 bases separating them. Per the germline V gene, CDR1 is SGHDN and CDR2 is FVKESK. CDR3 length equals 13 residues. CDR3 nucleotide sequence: TGTGCCAGCAGCCAAGTGAACGGTTCACCCCTCCACTTT. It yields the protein CASSQVNGSPLHF.

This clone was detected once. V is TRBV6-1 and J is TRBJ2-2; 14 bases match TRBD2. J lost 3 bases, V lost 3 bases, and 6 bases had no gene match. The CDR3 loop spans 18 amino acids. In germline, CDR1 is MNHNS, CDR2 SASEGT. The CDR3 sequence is CASSETSGGAGHTGELFF. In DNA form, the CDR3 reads TGTGCCAGCAGTGAGACTAGCGGGGGGGCCGGTCACACCGGGGAGCTGTTTTTT.

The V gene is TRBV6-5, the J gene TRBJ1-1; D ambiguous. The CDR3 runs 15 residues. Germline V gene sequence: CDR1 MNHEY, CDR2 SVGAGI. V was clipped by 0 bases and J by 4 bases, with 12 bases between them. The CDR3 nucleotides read TGTGCCAGCAGTTACTCTGGAGTGGGAATCACTGAAGCTTTCTTT. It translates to CASSYSGVGITEAFF.

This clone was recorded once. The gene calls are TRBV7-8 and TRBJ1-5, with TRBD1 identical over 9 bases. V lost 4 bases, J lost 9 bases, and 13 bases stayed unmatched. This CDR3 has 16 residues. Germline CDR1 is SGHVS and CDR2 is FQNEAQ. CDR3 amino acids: CASSSGGQGGHGPQHF. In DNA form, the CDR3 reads TGTGCCAGCAGCTCCGGGGGACAGGGAGGACATGGGCCCCAGCATTTT.

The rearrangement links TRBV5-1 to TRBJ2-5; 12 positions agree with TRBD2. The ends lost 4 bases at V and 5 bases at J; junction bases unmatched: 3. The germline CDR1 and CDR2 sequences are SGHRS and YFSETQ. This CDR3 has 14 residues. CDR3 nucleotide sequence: TGCGCCAGCAGCCCCGGGACTAGCGGGGAGACCCAGTACTTC. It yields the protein CASSPGTSGETQYF.

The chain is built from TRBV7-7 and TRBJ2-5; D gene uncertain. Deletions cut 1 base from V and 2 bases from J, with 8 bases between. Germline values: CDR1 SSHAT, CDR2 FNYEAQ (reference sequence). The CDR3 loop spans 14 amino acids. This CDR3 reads CASSLGAVQETQYF. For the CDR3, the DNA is TGTGCCAGCAGCTTAGGGGCAGTTCAAGAGACCCAGTACTTC.

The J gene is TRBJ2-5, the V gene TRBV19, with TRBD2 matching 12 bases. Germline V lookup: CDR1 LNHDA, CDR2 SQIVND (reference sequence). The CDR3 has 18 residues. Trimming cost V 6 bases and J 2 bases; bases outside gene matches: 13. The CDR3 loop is CASRNAGTSGGSQETQYF. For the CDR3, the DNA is TGTGCCAGTAGAAATGCGGGTACTAGCGGGGGGTCACAAGAGACCCAGTACTTC.

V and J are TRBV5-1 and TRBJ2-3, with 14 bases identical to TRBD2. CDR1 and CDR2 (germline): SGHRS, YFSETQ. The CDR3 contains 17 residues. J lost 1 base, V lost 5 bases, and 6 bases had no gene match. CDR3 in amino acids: CASSPGLAGEGTDTQYF. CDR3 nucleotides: TGCGCCAGCAGTCCGGGACTAGCGGGGGAGGGCACAGATACGCAGTATTTT.

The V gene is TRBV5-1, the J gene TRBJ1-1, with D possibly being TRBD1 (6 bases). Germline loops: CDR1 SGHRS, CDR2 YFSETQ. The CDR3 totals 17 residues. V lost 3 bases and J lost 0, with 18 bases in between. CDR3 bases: TGCGCCAGCAGCTCCAATCCAGGGGTGAGGGTGAACACTGAAGCTTTCTTT. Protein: CASSSNPGVRVNTEAFF. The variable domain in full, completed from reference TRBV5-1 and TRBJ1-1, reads KAGVTQTPRYLIKTRGQQVTLSCSPISGHRSVSWYQQTPGQGLQFLFEYFSETQRNKGNFPGRFSGRQFSNSRSEMNVSTLELGDSALYLCASSSNPGVRVNTEAFFGQGTRLTVV.

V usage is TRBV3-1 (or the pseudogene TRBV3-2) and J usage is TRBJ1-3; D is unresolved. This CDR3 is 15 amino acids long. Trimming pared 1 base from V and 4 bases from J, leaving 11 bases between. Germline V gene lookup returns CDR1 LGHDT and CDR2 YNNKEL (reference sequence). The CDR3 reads CASSQVVDSGNTIYF. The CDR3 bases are TGTGCCAGCAGCCAAGTGGTGGACTCGGGAAACACCATATATTTT.

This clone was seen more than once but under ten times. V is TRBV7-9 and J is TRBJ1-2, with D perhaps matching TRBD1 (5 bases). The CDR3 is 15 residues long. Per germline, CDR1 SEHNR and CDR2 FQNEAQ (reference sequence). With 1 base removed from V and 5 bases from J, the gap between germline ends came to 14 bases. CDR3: CASSLGVRQGYGYTF. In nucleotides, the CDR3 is TGTGCCAGCAGCTTAGGTGTGAGGCAGGGTTATGGCTACACCTTC.

CDR3 in amino acids: CASSPLSGDRNTGELFF. The DNA of the CDR3 is TGCGCCAGCAGTCCTTTAAGTGGGGACAGGAACACCGGGGAGCTGTTTTTT. The rearrangement uses TRBV5-1 and TRBJ2-2, with 7 bases fitting TRBD1. CDR1 is SGHRS, CDR2 YFSETQ, per germline. The junction had 11 bases not matched to a gene; V was cut back by 5 bases and J by 1 base. The CDR3 has 17 residues. The full variable domain, completed using reference TRBV5-1 and TRBJ2-2, is KAGVTQTPRYLIKTRGQQVTLSCSPISGHRSVSWYQQTPGQGLQFLFEYFSETQRNKGNFPGRFSGRQFSNSRSEMNVSTLELGDSALYLCASSPLSGDRNTGELFFGEGSRLTVL.

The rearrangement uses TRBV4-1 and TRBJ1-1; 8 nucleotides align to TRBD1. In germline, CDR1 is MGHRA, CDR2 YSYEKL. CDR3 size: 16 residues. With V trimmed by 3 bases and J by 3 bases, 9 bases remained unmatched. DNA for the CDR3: TGCGCCAGCAGCCATGTCACTGGACAGGGATACACTGAAGCTTTCTTT. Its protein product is CASSHVTGQGYTEAFF.

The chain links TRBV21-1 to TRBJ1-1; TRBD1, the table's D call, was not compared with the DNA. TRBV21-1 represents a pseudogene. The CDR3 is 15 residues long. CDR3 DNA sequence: TGTGCCAGCAGCAAATTTGGGGCATCTAACACTGAAGCTTTCTTT. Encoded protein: CASSKFGASNTEAFF.

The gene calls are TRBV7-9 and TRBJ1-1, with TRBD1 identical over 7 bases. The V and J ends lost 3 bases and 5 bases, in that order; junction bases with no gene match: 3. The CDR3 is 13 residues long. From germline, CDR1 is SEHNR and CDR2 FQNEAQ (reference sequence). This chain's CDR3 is CASSFGQATEAFF. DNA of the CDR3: TGTGCCAGCAGCTTCGGACAGGCGACTGAAGCTTTCTTT.

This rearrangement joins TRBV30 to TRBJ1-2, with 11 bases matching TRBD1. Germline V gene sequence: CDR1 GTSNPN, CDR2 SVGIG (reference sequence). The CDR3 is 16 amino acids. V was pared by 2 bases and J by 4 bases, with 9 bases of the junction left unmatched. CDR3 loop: CAWSTTRTGGSYGYTF. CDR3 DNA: TGTGCCTGGAGTACGACTAGGACAGGGGGCAGCTATGGCTACACCTTC. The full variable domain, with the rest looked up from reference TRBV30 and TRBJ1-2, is SQTIHQWPATLVQPVGSPLSLECTVEGTSNPNLYWYRQAAGRGLQLLFYSVGIGQISSEVPQNLSASRPQDRQFILSSKKLLLSDSGFYLCAWSTTRTGGSYGYTFGSGTRLTVV.

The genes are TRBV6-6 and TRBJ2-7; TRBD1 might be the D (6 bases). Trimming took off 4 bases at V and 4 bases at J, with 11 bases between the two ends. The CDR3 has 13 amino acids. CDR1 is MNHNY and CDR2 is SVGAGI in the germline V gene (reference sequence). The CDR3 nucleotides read TGTGCCAGCAGTTTCCAGGACAGATACGAGCAGTACTTC. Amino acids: CASSFQDRYEQYF.

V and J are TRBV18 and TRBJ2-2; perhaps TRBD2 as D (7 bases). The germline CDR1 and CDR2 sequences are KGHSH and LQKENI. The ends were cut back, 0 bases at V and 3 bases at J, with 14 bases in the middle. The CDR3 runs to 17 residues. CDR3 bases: TGTGCCAGCTCACCACCAGGATGGGGGGGCCACACCGGGGAGCTGTTTTTT. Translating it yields CASSPPGWGGHTGELFF. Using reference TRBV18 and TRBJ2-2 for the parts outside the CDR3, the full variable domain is NAGVMQNPRHLVRRRGQEARLRCSPMKGHSHVYWYRQLPEEGLKFMVYLQKENIIDESGMPKERFSAEFPKEGPSILRIQQVVRGDSAAYFCASSPPGWGGHTGELFFGEGSRLTVL.

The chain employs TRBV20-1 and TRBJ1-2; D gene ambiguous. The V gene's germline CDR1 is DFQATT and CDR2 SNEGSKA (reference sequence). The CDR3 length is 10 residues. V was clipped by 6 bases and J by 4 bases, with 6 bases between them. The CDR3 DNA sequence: TGCAGTGCCTCACCCTATGGCTACACCTTC. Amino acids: CSASPYGYTF.

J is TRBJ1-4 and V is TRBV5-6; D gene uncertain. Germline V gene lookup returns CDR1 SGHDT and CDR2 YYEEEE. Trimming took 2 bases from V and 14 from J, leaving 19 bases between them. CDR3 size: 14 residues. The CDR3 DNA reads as TGTGCCAGCAGCTTCCTAGCGGGAGATCCGGGGCTGTTTTTT. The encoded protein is CASSFLAGDPGLFF. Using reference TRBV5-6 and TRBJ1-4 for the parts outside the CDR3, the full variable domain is DAGVTQSPTHLIKTRGQQVTLRCSPKSGHDTVSWYQQALGQGPQFIFQYYEEEERQRGNFPDRFSGHQFPNYSSELNVNALLLGDSALYLCASSFLAGDPGLFFGSGTQLSVL.